The rows below give T cell receptor beta chains drawn from one sample of a study of blood T cell repertoires in COVID-19. The protocol was immunoSEQ multiplex PCR, while the TCRdb copy is restricted to in-frame clones and leaves out a portion. Of over 20,000 clones listed, roughly nine tenths were seen once; the top ten hold roughly 6%. Sequencing was performed on peripheral blood. The receptors stem from a human donor in a cohort sampled during active COVID-19. The CDR3 runs from the conserved cysteine through the conserved F or W. D genes are given only for firm matches. Size tells how often a clone was seen (once, few, many) or the class of an expanded clone, and some rows leave it out.

V gene: TRBV5-1; J gene: TRBJ1-1; D gene: TRBD1; CDR3 length: 16; clone size: .; CDR3 DNA: TGCGCCAGCAGCTTACAGGGGGCTACCACCCCTACTGAAGCTTTCTTT; CDR3 protein: CASSLQGATTPTEAFF
V gene: TRBV7-9; J gene: TRBJ2-6; D gene: .; CDR3 length: 15; clone size: .; CDR3 DNA: TGTGCCAGCAGCCCCCGGCAGGCTGGGGCCAACGTCCTGACTTTC; CDR3 protein: CASSPRQAGANVLTF
V gene: TRBV27; J gene: TRBJ2-1; D gene: TRBD1; CDR3 length: 18; clone size: .; CDR3 DNA: TGTGCCAGCAGTCCGCAGGGGGCTACCACAATCTCCTACAATGAGCAGTTCTTC; CDR3 protein: CASSPQGATTISYNEQFF
V gene: TRBV7-8; J gene: TRBJ1-3; D gene: .; CDR3 length: 16; clone size: .; CDR3 DNA: TGTGCCAGCAGCCTAGGAGGACTCAGCTCTGGAAACACCATATATTTT; CDR3 protein: CASSLGGLSSGNTIYF
V gene: TRBV9; J gene: TRBJ1-5; D gene: .; CDR3 length: 13; clone size: .; CDR3 DNA: TGTGCCAGCAGCCCTTATGGGGGGCAGCCCCAGCATTTT; CDR3 protein: CASSPYGGQPQHF
V gene: TRBV29-1; J gene: TRBJ1-2; D gene: TRBD1; CDR3 length: 14; clone size: .; CDR3 DNA: TGCAGCGTGGAGCTTTCGACAGGGGGATATGGCTACACCTTC; CDR3 protein: CSVELSTGGYGYTF
V gene: TRBV29-1; J gene: TRBJ2-7; D gene: .; CDR3 length: 12; clone size: .; CDR3 DNA: TGCAGCGTTCGGTCGGACACCTACGAGCAGTACTTC; CDR3 protein: CSVRSDTYEQYF
V gene: TRBV6-5; J gene: TRBJ1-4; D gene: .; CDR3 length: 14; clone size: .; CDR3 DNA: TGTGCCAGCCCTTCTTGGACAGACGATGAAAAACTGTTTTTT; CDR3 protein: CASPSWTDDEKLFF
V gene: TRBV19; J gene: TRBJ2-7; D gene: TRBD1; CDR3 length: 15; clone size: .; CDR3 DNA: TGTGCCAGTAGTGCCTGGACAGGGGAAGGCTACGAGCAGTACTTC; CDR3 protein: CASSAWTGEGYEQYF
V gene: TRBV7-9; J gene: TRBJ2-1; D gene: TRBD2; CDR3 length: 13; clone size: .; CDR3 DNA: TGTGCCAGCAGCGCGCGGGGGAGGCATGAGCAGTTCTTC; CDR3 protein: CASSARGRHEQFF
V gene: TRBV5-6; J gene: TRBJ2-7; D gene: .; CDR3 length: 13; clone size: .; CDR3 DNA: TGTGCCAGCAGCGTCGGACCTTCGGGGGAGCAGTACTTC; CDR3 protein: CASSVGPSGEQYF
V gene: TRBV3-1/TRBV3-2; J gene: TRBJ2-5; D gene: .; CDR3 length: 13; clone size: .; CDR3 DNA: TGTGCCAGCAGCCGGGACTTCCAAGAGACCCAGTACTTC; CDR3 protein: CASSRDFQETQYF
V gene: TRBV12-3/TRBV12-4; J gene: TRBJ1-1; D gene: .; CDR3 length: 13; clone size: .; CDR3 DNA: TGTGCCAGCAGTCCGACAGGGAACACTGAAGCTTTCTTT; CDR3 protein: CASSPTGNTEAFF
V gene: TRBV4-1; J gene: TRBJ1-2; D gene: .; CDR3 length: 15; clone size: .; CDR3 DNA: TGCGCCAGCAGCTCCTTTGCCGGGACAAGCGACGGCTACACCTTC; CDR3 protein: CASSSFAGTSDGYTF
V gene: TRBV28; J gene: TRBJ1-5; D gene: .; CDR3 length: 16; clone size: .; CDR3 DNA: TGTGCCAGCAGCCGAGTAGCGGGGGGCCCGGGGCAGCCCCAGCATTTT; CDR3 protein: CASSRVAGGPGQPQHF
V gene: TRBV5-1; J gene: TRBJ2-7; D gene: TRBD1; CDR3 length: 14; clone size: .; CDR3 DNA: TGCGCCAGCACCTCCGGGACAGGATCCTACGAGCAGTACTTC; CDR3 protein: CASTSGTGSYEQYF
V gene: TRBV7-2; J gene: TRBJ2-7; D gene: .; CDR3 length: 16; clone size: .; CDR3 DNA: TGTGCCAGCAGTTATATAGGGGGGGAGAGCTCCTACGAGCAGTACTTC; CDR3 protein: CASSYIGGESSYEQYF
V gene: TRBV28; J gene: TRBJ1-3; D gene: .; CDR3 length: 15; clone size: .; CDR3 DNA: TGTGCCAGCATCTCGGCCTTAGCGGCTCGAAACACCATATATTTT; CDR3 protein: CASISALAARNTIYF
V gene: TRBV3-1/TRBV3-2; J gene: TRBJ2-7; D gene: TRBD2; CDR3 length: 22; clone size: few; CDR3 DNA: TGTGCCAGCAGCCCCAGATGGGTTCGGGGAGCTAGCGGGAGATCCTTCTCCTACGAGCAGTACTTC; CDR3 protein: CASSPRWVRGASGRSFSYEQYF
V gene: TRBV5-1; J gene: TRBJ2-3; D gene: TRBD1; CDR3 length: 15; clone size: .; CDR3 DNA: TGCGCCAGCAGCTTGGGGCAGGGGGCGGGAGATACGCAGTATTTT; CDR3 protein: CASSLGQGAGDTQYF
V gene: TRBV11-2; J gene: TRBJ1-2; D gene: TRBD1; CDR3 length: 17; clone size: .; CDR3 DNA: TGTGCCAGCTGGGGTCAGGGGCGACAGGGGGCTTACTATGGCTACACCTTC; CDR3 protein: CASWGQGRQGAYYGYTF
V gene: TRBV30; J gene: TRBJ1-1; D gene: .; CDR3 length: 14; clone size: .; CDR3 DNA: TGTGCCTGGAGTGTAAGCAGGGTGGGCACTGAAGCTTTCTTT; CDR3 protein: CAWSVSRVGTEAFF
V gene: TRBV4-1; J gene: TRBJ2-3; D gene: .; CDR3 length: 17; clone size: once; CDR3 DNA: TGCGCCAGCAGCCAAGTCCGGAGCATCACCGGTCCAGATACGCAGTATTTT; CDR3 protein: CASSQVRSITGPDTQYF
V gene: TRBV11-2; J gene: TRBJ1-1; D gene: .; CDR3 length: 14; clone size: .; CDR3 DNA: TGTGCCAGCAGCCAGCGAACAGGGCAAGATGAAGCTTTCTTT; CDR3 protein: CASSQRTGQDEAFF
V gene: TRBV29-1; J gene: TRBJ1-1; D gene: TRBD1; CDR3 length: 13; clone size: .; CDR3 DNA: TGCAGCGCCAGGGACAGCCTAGGGACTGAAGCTTTCTTT; CDR3 protein: CSARDSLGTEAFF
V gene: TRBV7-2; J gene: TRBJ2-1; D gene: TRBD1; CDR3 length: 13; clone size: .; CDR3 DNA: TGTGCCAGCAGGCCCACAGGGGCCAATGAGCAGTTCTTC; CDR3 protein: CASRPTGANEQFF
V gene: TRBV28; J gene: TRBJ1-5; D gene: TRBD1; CDR3 length: 15; clone size: .; CDR3 DNA: TGTGCCAGCAGCATGGGGGACAGGGGGTTCCAGCCCCAGCATTTT; CDR3 protein: CASSMGDRGFQPQHF
V gene: TRBV11-2; J gene: TRBJ1-1; D gene: .; CDR3 length: 13; clone size: .; CDR3 DNA: TGTGCCAGCAGCTTTTCAGGAAACACTGAAGCTTTCTTT; CDR3 protein: CASSFSGNTEAFF
V gene: TRBV7-9; J gene: TRBJ2-1; D gene: TRBD2; CDR3 length: 18; clone size: .; CDR3 DNA: TGTGCCAGCAGCTCCACCCGACGGACTAGCAGAGATGGGAATGAGCAGTTCTTC; CDR3 protein: CASSSTRRTSRDGNEQFF
V gene: TRBV5-1; J gene: TRBJ2-7; D gene: TRBD2; CDR3 length: 15; clone size: .; CDR3 DNA: TGCGCCAGCAGCAGTAGACTAGCGGGGACCTACGAGCAGTACTTC; CDR3 protein: CASSSRLAGTYEQYF
V gene: TRBV6-1; J gene: TRBJ2-7; D gene: .; CDR3 length: 16; clone size: .; CDR3 DNA: TGTGCCAGCAGTGAAGGCCCGGGGGGCGTCGAATACGAGCAGTACTTC; CDR3 protein: CASSEGPGGVEYEQYF
V gene: TRBV28; J gene: TRBJ2-7; D gene: TRBD1; CDR3 length: 14; clone size: .; CDR3 DNA: TGTGCCAGCAGTTTAGGGACAGGGCCCTACGAGCAGTACTTC; CDR3 protein: CASSLGTGPYEQYF
V gene: TRBV24-1; J gene: TRBJ2-1; D gene: .; CDR3 length: 13; clone size: .; CDR3 DNA: TGTGCCACCGGGGGCTCTAGATACAATGAGCAGTTCTTC; CDR3 protein: CATGGSRYNEQFF
V gene: TRBV2; J gene: TRBJ2-7; D gene: TRBD1; CDR3 length: 15; clone size: .; CDR3 DNA: TGTGCCAGCAGACCCGGGACAGGGGTCTCCTACGAGCAGTACTTC; CDR3 protein: CASRPGTGVSYEQYF
V gene: TRBV11-2; J gene: TRBJ2-1; D gene: .; CDR3 length: 14; clone size: .; CDR3 DNA: TGTGCCAGCAGCTTATCCCGGGGAGACAATGAGCAGTTCTTC; CDR3 protein: CASSLSRGDNEQFF
V gene: TRBV7-8; J gene: TRBJ2-7; D gene: TRBD2; CDR3 length: 15; clone size: once; CDR3 DNA: TGTGCCAGCAGCACGGGGGGTGCGGGAGGAGACGAGCAGTACTTC; CDR3 protein: CASSTGGAGGDEQYF
V gene: TRBV5-1; J gene: TRBJ2-5; D gene: TRBD2; CDR3 length: 15; clone size: .; CDR3 DNA: TGCGCCAGCAGCATGACTAGCGGGAACCAAGAGACCCAGTACTTC; CDR3 protein: CASSMTSGNQETQYF
V gene: TRBV12-3/TRBV12-4; J gene: TRBJ2-7; D gene: .; CDR3 length: 13; clone size: .; CDR3 DNA: TGTGCCAGCAGTCAGCAAGGAGTTGGCGAGCAGTACTTC; CDR3 protein: CASSQQGVGEQYF
V gene: TRBV5-5; J gene: TRBJ2-6; D gene: .; CDR3 length: 17; clone size: .; CDR3 DNA: TGTGCCAGCAGCGTCCAGGGGATTGGCTCTGGGGCCAACGTCCTGACTTTC; CDR3 protein: CASSVQGIGSGANVLTF
V gene: TRBV28; J gene: TRBJ1-2; D gene: .; CDR3 length: 15; clone size: .; CDR3 DNA: TGTGCCAGCAGTTCGGTCACCCGTTTTAACTATGGCTACACCTTC; CDR3 protein: CASSSVTRFNYGYTF
V gene: TRBV29-1; J gene: TRBJ1-1; D gene: TRBD1; CDR3 length: 13; clone size: .; CDR3 DNA: TGCAGCGTTGAAGATCACAGGGGCCCTGAAGCTTTCTTT; CDR3 protein: CSVEDHRGPEAFF
V gene: TRBV12-3/TRBV12-4; J gene: TRBJ1-1; D gene: TRBD1; CDR3 length: 12; clone size: .; CDR3 DNA: TGTGCCAGCAGCTCAGACAGGGCTGAAGCTTTCTTT; CDR3 protein: CASSSDRAEAFF
V gene: TRBV5-6; J gene: TRBJ1-1; D gene: .; CDR3 length: 16; clone size: .; CDR3 DNA: TGTGCCAGCAGCTTTATGACCAGCGAAATGAACACTGAAGCTTTCTTT; CDR3 protein: CASSFMTSEMNTEAFF
V gene: TRBV10-3; J gene: TRBJ2-1; D gene: TRBD1; CDR3 length: 16; clone size: .; CDR3 DNA: TGTGCCACAAAAAACCCAGACAGGGCTACTTACAATGAGCAGTTCTTC; CDR3 protein: CATKNPDRATYNEQFF
V gene: TRBV2; J gene: TRBJ2-1; D gene: TRBD2; CDR3 length: 14; clone size: .; CDR3 DNA: TGTGCCAGCAGTGGGACTAGCGGTTACAATGAGCAGTTCTTC; CDR3 protein: CASSGTSGYNEQFF
V gene: TRBV6-6; J gene: TRBJ2-7; D gene: TRBD1; CDR3 length: 16; clone size: .; CDR3 DNA: TGTGCCAGCAGCCTAACCGGGACAGGGAGTGTACGCGAGCAGTACTTC; CDR3 protein: CASSLTGTGSVREQYF
V gene: TRBV6-1; J gene: TRBJ2-7; D gene: .; CDR3 length: 14; clone size: .; CDR3 DNA: TGTGCCAGCAGTGATCGACTGTTTTCCTACGAGCAGTACTTC; CDR3 protein: CASSDRLFSYEQYF
V gene: TRBV7-6; J gene: TRBJ2-1; D gene: TRBD2; CDR3 length: 15; clone size: .; CDR3 DNA: TGTGCCAGCAGCGCTGGTGCGGGAGAAGTCGATGAGCAGTTCTTC; CDR3 protein: CASSAGAGEVDEQFF
V gene: TRBV28; J gene: TRBJ2-4; D gene: .; CDR3 length: 17; clone size: .; CDR3 DNA: TGTGCCAGCAGCATCATCCGGGACACCCTAGCCAAAAACATTCAGTACTTC; CDR3 protein: CASSIIRDTLAKNIQYF
V gene: TRBV28; J gene: TRBJ2-3; D gene: .; CDR3 length: 13; clone size: .; CDR3 DNA: TGTGCCAGCACCGCGGAGAGCGGAACTACGCAGTATTTT; CDR3 protein: CASTAESGTTQYF
V gene: TRBV5-1; J gene: TRBJ2-3; D gene: .; CDR3 length: 16; clone size: .; CDR3 DNA: TGCGCCAGCAGCTTGGCCACCCACGGGAACACAGATACGCAGTATTTT; CDR3 protein: CASSLATHGNTDTQYF
V gene: TRBV6-2/TRBV6-3; J gene: TRBJ1-1; D gene: .; CDR3 length: 13; clone size: once; CDR3 DNA: TGTGCCAGCAGTCCCGACAGGCGGACTGAAGCTTTCTTT; CDR3 protein: CASSPDRRTEAFF
V gene: TRBV4-1; J gene: TRBJ2-7; D gene: .; CDR3 length: 14; clone size: few; CDR3 DNA: TGCGCCAGCAGCCAAGATCGGGGTAGGGACGAGCAGTACTTC; CDR3 protein: CASSQDRGRDEQYF
V gene: TRBV5-1; J gene: TRBJ2-7; D gene: TRBD1; CDR3 length: 15; clone size: .; CDR3 DNA: TGCGCCAGCAGCTCGCAGGGGGCCACATCCTACGAGCAGTACTTC; CDR3 protein: CASSSQGATSYEQYF
V gene: TRBV6-5; J gene: TRBJ1-1; D gene: .; CDR3 length: 13; clone size: .; CDR3 DNA: TGTGCCAGCAGGCGGACAGAGAACACTGAAGCTTTCTTT; CDR3 protein: CASRRTENTEAFF